Listed below are T cell receptor beta chains from one sample, sequenced in a study of T cell repertoires in cytomegalovirus infection. In TCRdb, the reads were re-called with MiXCR into one record per CDR3 protein. The profile shows about 160,000 distinct CDR3 sequences, roughly 15% of them singletons. Sequences were obtained from CD8+ T cells from PBMCs. All receptors derive from a human donor in good health (CMV status not recorded). Some clones in this sample may be carry-over from other donors' samples. Both conserved end residues are trimmed from each CDR3. The D gene is left open where the match is weak.

TRBV12-3/TRBV12-4,NA,TRBJ2-5,ASSGTRGAETQY
TRBV7-2,TRBD1,TRBJ1-2,ASSPRTGPGGYT
TRBV28,TRBD1,TRBJ2-7,ASSLRRDRVYEQY
TRBV19,TRBD1,TRBJ1-1,ASIGTGSIGTEAF
TRBV7-6,NA,TRBJ2-1,ASSFGADQQF
TRBV27,TRBD1,TRBJ2-7,ASAHGTGRAYEQY
TRBV7-9,NA,TRBJ1-5,ASSEDGYSNQPQH
TRBV7-8,NA,TRBJ2-1,ASSFGLGTFNEQF
TRBV7-2,NA,TRBJ2-7,ASSLNSRYEQY
TRBV6-4,NA,TRBJ2-2,ASSTGTGQNTGELF
TRBV30,NA,TRBJ1-1,AWSVRYTEAF
TRBV28,NA,TRBJ1-2,ASSGGTSPFFNYGYT
TRBV4-1,TRBD2,TRBJ2-1,ASSRELAGALNEQF
TRBV28,NA,TRBJ2-7,ASRTQYEQY
TRBV7-8,NA,TRBJ1-1,ASSLEMRTEAF
TRBV9,NA,TRBJ2-3,ASSVAGRDTDTQY
TRBV7-2,NA,TRBJ2-5,ASSLEGREETQY
TRBV7-9,NA,TRBJ2-7,ASSLGWGSRSYEQY
TRBV12-3/TRBV12-4,NA,TRBJ2-5,ASSSSTSGPWQETQY
TRBV6-6,TRBD2,TRBJ2-1,ASSYSDTSGLGGEQF
TRBV7-9,NA,TRBJ2-2,ASSYVGGTGELF
TRBV11-2,TRBD2,TRBJ2-7,ASSLRASGVPGQY
TRBV6-6,TRBD2,TRBJ2-2,ASSYSGLAGDGDTGELF
TRBV4-2,TRBD1,TRBJ1-2,ASSQAGTVQNGYT
TRBV28,NA,TRBJ1-2,ASSYIRGRYYGYT
TRBV6-6,NA,TRBJ2-7,ASSYPAGPLGREQY
TRBV12-3/TRBV12-4,NA,TRBJ1-2,ASSATGTNYGYT
TRBV12-3/TRBV12-4,TRBD2,TRBJ2-1,ASRASGGSYNEQF
TRBV19,NA,TRBJ2-5,ASSMMTSTGEETQY
TRBV5-4,NA,TRBJ1-1,ASIIGGTEAF